This T cell receptor beta chain appears in the sequencing data of a study of regulatory T cells in long-lasting Graves disease. TCRdb reprocessed the reads with MiXCR, giving one entry per CDR3 protein. The sample contains some 1,700 distinct CDR3 sequences, about 80% of which appear only once. The CDR3 has 14 amino acids. Germline assignment: CDR1 LGHNA and CDR2 YNFKEQ. Trimming took 0 bases from V and 8 from J, leaving 13 bases between them. RNA isolated from PBMCs was used to make the TCR library. The source of this sequence is a woman under 30 with Graves disease. Source: peripheral blood mononuclear cells (PBMCs), taken with antithyroid drug treatment, in newly diagnosed or persistent Graves disease (not recorded which). The rearrangement uses TRBV4-2 and TRBJ1-1, with D uncertain. The DNA of the CDR3 is TGTGCCAGCAGCCAAGATATACGGCTGAGGGAAGCTTTCTTT. It encodes CASSQDIRLREAFF.